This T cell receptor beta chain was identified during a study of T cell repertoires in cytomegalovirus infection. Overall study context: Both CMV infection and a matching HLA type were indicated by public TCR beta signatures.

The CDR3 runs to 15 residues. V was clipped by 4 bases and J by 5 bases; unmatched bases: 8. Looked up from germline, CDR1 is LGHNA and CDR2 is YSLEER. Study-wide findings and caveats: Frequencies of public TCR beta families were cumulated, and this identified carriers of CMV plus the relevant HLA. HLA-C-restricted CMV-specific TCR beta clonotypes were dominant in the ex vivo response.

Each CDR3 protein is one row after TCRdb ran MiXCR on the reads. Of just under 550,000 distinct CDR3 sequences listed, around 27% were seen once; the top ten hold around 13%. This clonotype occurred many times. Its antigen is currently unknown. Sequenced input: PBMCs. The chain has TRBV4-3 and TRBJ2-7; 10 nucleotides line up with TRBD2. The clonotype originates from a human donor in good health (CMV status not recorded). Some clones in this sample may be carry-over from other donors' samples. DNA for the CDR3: TGCGCCAGCAGCCCAAGCCGACTAGCGGGCAACGAGCAGTACTTC. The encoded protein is CASSPSRLAGNEQYF.